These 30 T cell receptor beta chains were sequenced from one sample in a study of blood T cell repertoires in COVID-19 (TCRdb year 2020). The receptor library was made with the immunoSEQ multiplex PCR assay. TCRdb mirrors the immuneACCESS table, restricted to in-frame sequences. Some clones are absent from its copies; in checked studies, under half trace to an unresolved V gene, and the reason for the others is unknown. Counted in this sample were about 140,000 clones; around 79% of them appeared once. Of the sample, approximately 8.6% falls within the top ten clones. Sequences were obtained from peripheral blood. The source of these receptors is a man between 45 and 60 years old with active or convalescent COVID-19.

The CDR3 region has the DNA TGCGCCAGCAGCTACGACAGGGGCCACGAGCAGTACTTC. Residues: CASSYDRGHEQYF. The rearrangement uses TRBV5-1 and TRBJ2-7; 8 nucleotides match TRBD1. The CDR3 is made up of 13 amino acids. Germline V CDR1 and CDR2: SGHRS, YFSETQ. J lost 5 bases, V lost 3 bases, and 4 bases had no gene match.

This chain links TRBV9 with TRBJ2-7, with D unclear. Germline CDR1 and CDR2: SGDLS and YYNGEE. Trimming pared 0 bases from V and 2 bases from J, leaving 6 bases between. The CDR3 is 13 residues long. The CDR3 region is CASSVGVTYEQYF. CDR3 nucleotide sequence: TGTGCCAGCAGCGTAGGAGTGACCTACGAGCAGTACTTC. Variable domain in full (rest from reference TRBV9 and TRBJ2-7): DSGVTQTPKHLITATGQRVTLRCSPRSGDLSVYWYQQSLDQGLQFLIQYYNGEERAKGNILERFSAQQFPDLHSELNLSSLELGDSALYFCASSVGVTYEQYFGPGTRLTVT.

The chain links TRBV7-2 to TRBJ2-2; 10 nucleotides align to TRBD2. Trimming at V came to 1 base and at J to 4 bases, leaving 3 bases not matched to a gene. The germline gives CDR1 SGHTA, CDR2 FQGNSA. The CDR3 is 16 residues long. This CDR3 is CASSLGVAGGTGELFF. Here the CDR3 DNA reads TGTGCCAGCAGCTTAGGGGTAGCGGGAGGCACCGGGGAGCTGTTTTTT.

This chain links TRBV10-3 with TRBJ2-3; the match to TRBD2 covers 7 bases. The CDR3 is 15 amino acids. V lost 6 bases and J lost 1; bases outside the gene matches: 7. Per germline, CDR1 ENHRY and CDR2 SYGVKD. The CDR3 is CAIRRLADGTDTQYF. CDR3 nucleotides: TGTGCCATCAGAAGGCTAGCGGATGGCACAGATACGCAGTATTTT.

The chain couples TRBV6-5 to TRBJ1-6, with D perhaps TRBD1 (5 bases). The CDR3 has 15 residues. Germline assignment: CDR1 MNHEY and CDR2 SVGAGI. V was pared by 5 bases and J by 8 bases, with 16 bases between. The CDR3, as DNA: TGTGCCAGCAGTCGAAGATCCGGGGGTGATTCACCCCTCCACTTT. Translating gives CASSRRSGGDSPLHF.

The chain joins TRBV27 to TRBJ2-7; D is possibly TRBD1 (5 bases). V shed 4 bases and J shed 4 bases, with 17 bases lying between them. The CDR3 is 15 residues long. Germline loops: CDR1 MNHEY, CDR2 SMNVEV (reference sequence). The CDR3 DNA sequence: TGTGCCAGCAGTTCAGGGATGGGTCTAGAATACGAGCAGTACTTC. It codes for CASSSGMGLEYEQYF.

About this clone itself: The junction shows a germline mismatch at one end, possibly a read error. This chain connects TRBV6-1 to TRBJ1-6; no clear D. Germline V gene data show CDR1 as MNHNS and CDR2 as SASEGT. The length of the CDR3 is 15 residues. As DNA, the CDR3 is TGTGCCAGCAGTAAAGCTAGCTCCTATAATTCACCCCTCCACTTT. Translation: CASSKASSYNSPLHF.

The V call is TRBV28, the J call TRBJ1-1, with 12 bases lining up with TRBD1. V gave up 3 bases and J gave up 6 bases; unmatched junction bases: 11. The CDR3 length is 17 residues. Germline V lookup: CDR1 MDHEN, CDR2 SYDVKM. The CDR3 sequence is CASSFRTRGTGGAEAFF. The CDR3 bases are TGTGCCAGCAGTTTCCGAACGCGCGGGACAGGGGGCGCTGAAGCTTTCTTT.

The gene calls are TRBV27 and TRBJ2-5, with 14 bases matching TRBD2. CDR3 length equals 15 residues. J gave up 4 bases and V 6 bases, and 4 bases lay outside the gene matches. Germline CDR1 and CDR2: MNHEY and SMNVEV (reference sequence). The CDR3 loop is CASRTSGRARETQYF. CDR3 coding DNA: TGTGCCAGCAGGACTAGCGGGAGGGCCCGAGAGACCCAGTACTTC.

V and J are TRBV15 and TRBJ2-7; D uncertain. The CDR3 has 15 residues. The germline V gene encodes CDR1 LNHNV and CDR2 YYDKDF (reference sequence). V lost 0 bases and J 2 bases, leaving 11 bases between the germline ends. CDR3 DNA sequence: TGTGCCACCAGCAGAGATTTGGCGGTCACCTACGAGCAGTACTTC. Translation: CATSRDLAVTYEQYF. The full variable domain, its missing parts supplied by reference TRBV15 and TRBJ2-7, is DAMVIQNPRYQVTQFGKPVTLSCSQTLNHNVMYWYQQKSSQAPKLLFHYYDKDFNNEADTPDNFQSRRPNTSFCFLDIRSPGLGDTAMYLCATSRDLAVTYEQYFGPGTRLTVT.

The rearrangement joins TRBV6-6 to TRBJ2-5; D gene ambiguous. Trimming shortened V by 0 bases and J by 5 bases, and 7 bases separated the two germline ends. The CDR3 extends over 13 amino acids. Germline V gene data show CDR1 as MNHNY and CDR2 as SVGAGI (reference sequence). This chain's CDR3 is CASSYSSLETQYF. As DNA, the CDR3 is TGTGCCAGCAGTTACTCTAGCCTCGAGACCCAGTACTTC.

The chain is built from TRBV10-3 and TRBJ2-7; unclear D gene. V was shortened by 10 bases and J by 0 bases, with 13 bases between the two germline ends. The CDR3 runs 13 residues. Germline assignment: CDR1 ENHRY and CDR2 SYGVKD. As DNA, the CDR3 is TGTGCCACTCATGGCTCTTCCTCCTACGAGCAGTACTTC. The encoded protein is CATHGSSSYEQYF.

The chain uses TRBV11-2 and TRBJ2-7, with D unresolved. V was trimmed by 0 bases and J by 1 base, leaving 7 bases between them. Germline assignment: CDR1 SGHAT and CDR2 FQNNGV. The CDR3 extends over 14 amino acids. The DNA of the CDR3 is TGTGCCAGCAGCTTAGAGTCCAGGTCCTACGAGCAGTACTTC. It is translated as CASSLESRSYEQYF.

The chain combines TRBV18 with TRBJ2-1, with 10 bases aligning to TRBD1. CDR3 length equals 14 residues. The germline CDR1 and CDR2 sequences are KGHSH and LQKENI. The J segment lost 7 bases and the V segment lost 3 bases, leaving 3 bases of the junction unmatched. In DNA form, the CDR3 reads TGTGCCAGCTCACCTCCGGGACAGGGGAATGAGCAGTTCTTC. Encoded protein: CASSPPGQGNEQFF.

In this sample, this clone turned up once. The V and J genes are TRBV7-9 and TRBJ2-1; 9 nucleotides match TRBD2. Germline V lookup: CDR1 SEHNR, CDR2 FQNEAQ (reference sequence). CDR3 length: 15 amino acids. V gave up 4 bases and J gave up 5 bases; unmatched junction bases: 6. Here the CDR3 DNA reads TGTGCCAGCAGCTCGAGGGGCGGGAGGGACAATGAGCAGTTCTTC. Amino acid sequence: CASSSRGGRDNEQFF.

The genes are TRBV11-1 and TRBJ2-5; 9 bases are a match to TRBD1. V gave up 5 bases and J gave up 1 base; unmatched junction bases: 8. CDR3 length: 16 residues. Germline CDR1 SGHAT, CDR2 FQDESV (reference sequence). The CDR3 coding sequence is TGTGCCAGCAGCGCAAGGACAGGGGCCTTCCAAGAGACCCAGTACTTC. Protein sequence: CASSARTGAFQETQYF.

The CDR3 DNA sequence: TGCGCCAGCAGCCCCTTTTCTAGCGGCTCCTACAATGAGCAGTTCTTC. It codes for CASSPFSSGSYNEQFF. The V call is TRBV4-1, the J call TRBJ2-1; TRBD2 matches at 7 bases. V lost 4 bases, J lost 0 bases, and 6 bases stayed unmatched. The CDR3 sequence is 16 residues long. CDR1 MGHRA and CDR2 YSYEKL come from the germline V gene.

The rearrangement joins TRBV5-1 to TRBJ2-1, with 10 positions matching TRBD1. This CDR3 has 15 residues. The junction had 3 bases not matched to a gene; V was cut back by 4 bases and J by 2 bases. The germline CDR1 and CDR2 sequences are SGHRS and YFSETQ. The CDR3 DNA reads TGCGCCAGCAGCGTGGGACAGGGGCCCTACAATGAGCAGTTCTTC. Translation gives CASSVGQGPYNEQFF.

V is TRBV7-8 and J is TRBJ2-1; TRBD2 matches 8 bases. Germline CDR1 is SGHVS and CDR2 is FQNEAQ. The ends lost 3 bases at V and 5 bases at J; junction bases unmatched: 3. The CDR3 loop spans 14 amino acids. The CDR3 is CASSFLAGNNEQFF. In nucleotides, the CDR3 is TGTGCCAGCAGCTTTCTAGCGGGCAACAATGAGCAGTTCTTC.

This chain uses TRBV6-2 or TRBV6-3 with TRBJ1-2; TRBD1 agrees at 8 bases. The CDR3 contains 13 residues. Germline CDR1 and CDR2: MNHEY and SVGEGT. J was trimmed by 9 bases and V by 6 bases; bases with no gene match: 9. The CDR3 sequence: CASSLGQGWSYTF. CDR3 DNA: TGTGCCAGCAGCCTTGGACAGGGATGGAGCTACACCTTC.

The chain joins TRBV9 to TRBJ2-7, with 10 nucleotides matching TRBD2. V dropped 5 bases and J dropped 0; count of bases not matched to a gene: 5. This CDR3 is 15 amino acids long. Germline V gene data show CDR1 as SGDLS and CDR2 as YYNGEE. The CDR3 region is CASSPIAGGSYEQYF. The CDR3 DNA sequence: TGTGCCAGCAGTCCCATAGCGGGGGGCTCCTACGAGCAGTACTTC.

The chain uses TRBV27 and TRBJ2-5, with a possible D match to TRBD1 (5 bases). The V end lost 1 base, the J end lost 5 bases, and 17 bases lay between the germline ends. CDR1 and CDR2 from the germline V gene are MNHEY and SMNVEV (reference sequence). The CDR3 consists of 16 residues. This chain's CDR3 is CASSLYRPRAGETQYF. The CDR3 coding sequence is TGTGCCAGCAGTTTATATCGTCCCAGGGCCGGGGAGACCCAGTACTTC.

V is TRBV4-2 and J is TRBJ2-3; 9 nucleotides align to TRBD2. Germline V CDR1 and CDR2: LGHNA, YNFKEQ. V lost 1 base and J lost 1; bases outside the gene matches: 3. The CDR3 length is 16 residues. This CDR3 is CASSQAVAGGTDTQYF. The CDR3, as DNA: TGTGCCAGCAGCCAAGCTGTAGCGGGAGGCACAGATACGCAGTATTTT.

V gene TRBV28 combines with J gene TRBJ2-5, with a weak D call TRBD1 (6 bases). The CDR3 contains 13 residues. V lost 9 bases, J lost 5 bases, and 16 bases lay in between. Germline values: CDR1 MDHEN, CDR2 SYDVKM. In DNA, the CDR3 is TGTGCCAGTCGACGGGACACCGTGGAGACCCAGTACTTC. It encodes CASRRDTVETQYF.

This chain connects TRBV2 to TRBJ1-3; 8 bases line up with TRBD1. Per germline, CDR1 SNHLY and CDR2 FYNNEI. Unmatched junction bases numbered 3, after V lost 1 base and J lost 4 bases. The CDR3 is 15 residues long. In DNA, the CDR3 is TGTGCCAGCAGTGAAGGGACAGGGACGGGAAACACCATATATTTT. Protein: CASSEGTGTGNTIYF.

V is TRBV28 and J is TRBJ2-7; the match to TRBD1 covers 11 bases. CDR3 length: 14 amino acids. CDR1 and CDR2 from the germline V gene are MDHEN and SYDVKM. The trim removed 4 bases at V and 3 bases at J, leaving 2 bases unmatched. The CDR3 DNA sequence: TGTGCCAGCAGTTCCGGGACAGGGGGCTACGAGCAGTACTTC. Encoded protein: CASSSGTGGYEQYF.

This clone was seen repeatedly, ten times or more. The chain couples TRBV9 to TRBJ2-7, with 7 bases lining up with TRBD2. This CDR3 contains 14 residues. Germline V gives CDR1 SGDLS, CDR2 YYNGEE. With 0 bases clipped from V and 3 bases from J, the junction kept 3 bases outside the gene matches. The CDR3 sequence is CASSVAGGIYEQYF. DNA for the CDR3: TGTGCCAGCAGCGTAGCGGGAGGTATCTACGAGCAGTACTTC.

The CDR3 sequence is CASSHNPGLPAGELFF. CDR3 bases: TGTGCCAGCAGCCATAACCCCGGACTCCCCGCCGGGGAGCTGTTTTTT. The rearrangement links TRBV3-1 (or the pseudogene TRBV3-2) to TRBJ2-2; tentatively, D is TRBD2 (5 bases). Germline-derived CDR1 and CDR2 are LGHDT and YNNKEL (reference sequence). The CDR3 contains 16 residues. V lost 3 bases, J lost 6 bases, and 17 bases lay in between.

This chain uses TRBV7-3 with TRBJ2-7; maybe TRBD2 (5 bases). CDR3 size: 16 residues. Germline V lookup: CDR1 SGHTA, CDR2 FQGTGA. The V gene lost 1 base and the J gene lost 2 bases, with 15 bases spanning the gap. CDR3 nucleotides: TGTGCCAGCAGCTTAAACGGTGACGGACTCCCCTACGAGCAGTACTTC. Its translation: CASSLNGDGLPYEQYF.

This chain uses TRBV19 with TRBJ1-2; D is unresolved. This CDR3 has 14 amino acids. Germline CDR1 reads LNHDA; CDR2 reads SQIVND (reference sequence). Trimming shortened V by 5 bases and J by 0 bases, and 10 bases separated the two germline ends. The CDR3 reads CASSYFPSNYGYTF. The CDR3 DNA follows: TGTGCCAGTAGTTATTTTCCGTCTAACTATGGCTACACCTTC.